The next 10 T cell receptor beta chains were all read from a single sample in a study of identical twins. TCRdb processed the 5' RACE reads anew with MiXCR; each CDR3 protein has one entry. The sample has about 700,000 distinct CDR3 sequences, approximately 6.1% seen once. Sequences were obtained from naive T cells sorted from blood. These receptors all come from a man between 18 and 35 years old in good health.

This clonotype was recorded at least ten times. The chain combines TRBV4-3 with TRBJ2-7, with 7 bases fitting TRBD2. This CDR3 spans 15 amino acids. Germline CDR1 and CDR2: LGHNA and YSLEER. The ends lost 4 bases at V and 3 bases at J; junction bases unmatched: 9. The CDR3 DNA reads TGCGCCAGCAGCCCTGTGCCTAGCGGAAACTACGAGCAGTACTTC. It encodes CASSPVPSGNYEQYF.

This clonotype occurred a few times. The rearrangement uses TRBV7-8 and TRBJ1-3; D remains unclear. Germline CDR1 reads SGHVS; CDR2 reads FQNEAQ. There are 15 residues in the CDR3. With 10 bases removed from V and 2 bases from J, the gap between germline ends came to 18 bases. DNA for the CDR3: TGTGCCACTTTCGACCGCAGAACTGCTGGAAACACCATATATTTT. Its translation is CATFDRRTAGNTIYF. Supplemented by reference TRBV7-8 and TRBJ1-3, the full variable domain reads GAGVSQSPRYKVAKRGQDVALRCDPISGHVSLFWYQQALGQGPEFLTYFQNEAQLDKSGLPSDRFFAERPEGSVSTLKIQRTQQEDSAVYLCATFDRRTAGNTIYFGEGSWLTVV.

This clonotype was seen at least ten times. This chain uses TRBV7-2 with TRBJ2-1, with 7 positions matching TRBD2. Germline V CDR1 and CDR2: SGHTA, FQGNSA. CDR3 length equals 13 residues. V lost 5 bases to trimming and J lost 8 bases; unmatched junction nucleotides: 6. This chain's CDR3 is CASSPREGYEQFF. The CDR3 region has the DNA TGTGCCAGCAGCCCCAGGGAGGGCTATGAGCAGTTCTTC.

This clonotype was seen repeatedly, ten times or more. J is TRBJ1-1 and V is TRBV25-1; D perhaps matches TRBD1 (6 bases). V lost 8 bases and J lost 6, with 28 bases in between. The germline CDR1 and CDR2 sequences are MGHDK and SYGVNS. The CDR3 consists of 17 residues. CDR3 sequence reads: CASRPPHGGPRTSEAFF. CDR3 DNA sequence: TGTGCCAGCCGACCGCCCCATGGGGGGCCGCGGACTTCTGAAGCTTTCTTT.

The chain joins TRBV6-8 to TRBJ2-7; D remains ambiguous. V lost 2 bases to trimming and J lost 1 base, with 3 bases between them. Per germline, CDR1 MNHGY and CDR2 SAAAGT. This CDR3 has 12 residues. CDR3: CASSYTSYEQYV. DNA of the CDR3: TGTGCCAGCAGTTACACTTCCTACGAGCAGTACGTC.

The sample holds many counts of this clonotype. V and J are TRBV29-1 and TRBJ1-2; D ambiguous. Trimming took off 6 bases at V and 8 bases at J, with 19 bases between the two ends. This CDR3 has 13 amino acids. The germline gives CDR1 SQVTM, CDR2 ANQGSEA. The CDR3 DNA reads as TGCAGCGTAACAGACTGGCCCTCTGGAGGCTACACCTTC. Its protein product is CSVTDWPSGGYTF. The entire variable domain, with the rest obtained from reference TRBV29-1 and TRBJ1-2, is as follows: SAVISQKPSRDICQRGTSLTIQCQVDSQVTMMFWYRQQPGQSLTLIATANQGSEATYESGFVIDKFPISRPNLTFSTLTVSNMSPEDSSIYLCSVTDWPSGGYTFGSGTRLTVV.

The CDR3 nucleotides are TGTGCCAGCAGTTACGGGGCTAGCGGAGCCACAGATACGCAGTATTTT. This sequence encodes CASSYGASGATDTQYF. The gene calls are TRBV6-2 or TRBV6-3 and TRBJ2-3; 7 positions agree with TRBD2. CDR1 is MNHEY and CDR2 is SVGEGT in the germline V gene. Trimming cost V 2 bases and J 2 bases; bases outside gene matches: 7. The CDR3 has 16 amino acids.

The V and J genes are TRBV20-1 and TRBJ2-7, with 7 bases aligning to TRBD2. This CDR3 has 15 amino acids. CDR1 DFQATT and CDR2 SNEGSKA come from the germline V gene (reference sequence). V trimming: 6 bases; J trimming: 4 bases; junction bases outside the gene matches: 15. The CDR3 protein is CSAPPIGGSRYEQYF. CDR3 bases: TGCAGTGCGCCCCCCATCGGCGGGAGCCGTTACGAGCAGTACTTC.

The sample holds many counts of this clonotype. This chain joins TRBV20-1 and TRBJ2-5; a possible D gene is TRBD1 (5 bases). V was pared by 5 bases and J by 3 bases, with 16 bases between. CDR3 size: 14 residues. Germline lookup yields CDR1 DFQATT and CDR2 SNEGSKA (reference sequence). The CDR3 region has the DNA TGCAGTGCTCCTCGGGCGGTAGGGGAAGAGACCCAGTACTTC. Its translation: CSAPRAVGEETQYF.

This clonotype has only a few counts. The V call is TRBV4-1, the J call TRBJ1-5, with 9 bases that match TRBD1. Unmatched junction bases numbered 10, after V lost 0 bases and J lost 1 base. Germline CDR1 reads MGHRA; CDR2 reads YSYEKL. This CDR3 comprises 19 residues. The CDR3 DNA reads TGCGCCAGCAGCCAAGATCCCAGGGGACAGGGCGGCAGCAATCAGCCCCAGCATTTT. Amino acid sequence: CASSQDPRGQGGSNQPQHF.